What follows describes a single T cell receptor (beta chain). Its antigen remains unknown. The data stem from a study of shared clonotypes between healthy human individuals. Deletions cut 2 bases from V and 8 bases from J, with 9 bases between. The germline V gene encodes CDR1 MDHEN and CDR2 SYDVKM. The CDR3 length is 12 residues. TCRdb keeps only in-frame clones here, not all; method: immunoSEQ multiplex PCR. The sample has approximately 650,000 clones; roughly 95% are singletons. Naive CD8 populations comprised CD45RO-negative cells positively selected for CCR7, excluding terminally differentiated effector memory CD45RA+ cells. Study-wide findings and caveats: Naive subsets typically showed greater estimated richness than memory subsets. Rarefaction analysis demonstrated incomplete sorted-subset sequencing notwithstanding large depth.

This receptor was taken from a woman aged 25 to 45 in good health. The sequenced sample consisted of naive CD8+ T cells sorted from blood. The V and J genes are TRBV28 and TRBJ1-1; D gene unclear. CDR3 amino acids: CASSLEVREAFF. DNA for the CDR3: TGTGCCAGCAGTTTAGAGGTCAGGGAAGCTTTCTTT. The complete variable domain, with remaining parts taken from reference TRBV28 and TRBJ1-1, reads DVKVTQSSRYLVKRTGEKVFLECVQDMDHENMFWYRQDPGLGLRLIYFSYDVKMKEKGDIPEGYSVSREKKERFSLILESASTNQTSMYLCASSLEVREAFFGQGTRLTVV.